This T cell receptor beta chain was obtained from a study of blood T cell repertoires in COVID-19 (dated by TCRdb to 2018 to 2020). Regarding the research as a whole: Samples from collaborators originated in the United States, Italy and Spain and spanned both the acute and convalescent phases of COVID-19. The material from the prospective study consisted of cDNA or gDNA derived from T cells, B-cell-depleted T cells, or PBMCs. Deeply sampled blood TCRbeta repertoires from subjects exposed to, actively infected with, or recovered from COVID-19 were included in the dataset. The repertoires were released in a freely available public database intended as a resource for research on the immune response to SARS-CoV-2. Samples were obtained from the ongoing ImmuneRACE study (first 160 participants) and from some 1,200 subjects provided by 6 global collaborators. The sample metadata nearly always contained a de-identified subject ID, COVID-19 status, age in years and sex. Where available, HLA class I and class II types were taken from metadata supplied by the sample provider and were not determined by assay-based typing. The research as a whole found: The quantity of clinical and demographic metadata differed by source and by participant and was supplied without curation.

The immunoSEQ Assay, a bias-controlled multiplex PCR, was used to amplify TCRbeta CDR3 regions from genomic DNA. Per the source publication's procedure: The number of nucleated cells in each sample was estimated from the amplification of reference gene primers within the assay. To quantify the absolute abundance of each unique TCRbeta CDR3 rearrangement, sequence reads were collapsed and filtered. For each sample, productive Simpson clonality was calculated as the square root of Simpson's diversity index over productive rearrangements. The table was pulled from immuneACCESS by TCRdb, which kept in-frame rearrangements only. Such tables lose some clones; where checked, under half of the loss comes from unresolved V genes, and the rest has no known cause. V and J calls and clone size follow that table, whereas D and trimming were derived from the DNA. The sample records hundreds of thousands of clones, over 75% of which are singletons. The top ten constitute 2.4% of the sample.

Participants in the prospective study were aged roughly 18 to 89 years, lived in some 24 United States geographic areas, and enrolled through a virtual design. Cohort assignment in the prospective study relied on participant-reported clinical history from a screening survey and a study questionnaire. Recovered participants in ImmuneRACE Cohort 3 were defined as having two consecutive negative NP/OP PCR tests, clearance from a healthcare professional, or resolution of symptoms. Mobile phlebotomists in the prospective study collected whole blood, serum and a nasopharyngeal or oropharyngeal swab from every participant. Additional blood draws and questionnaires over an approximately two-month period could optionally be provided by prospective study participants. Before DNA extraction, blood samples from the prospective study were shipped at room temperature or frozen. The germline V gene (reference sequence) supplies CDR1 DFQATT and CDR2 SNEGSKA. The CDR3 has 11 amino acids, counting the end cysteine and phenylalanine. Only the CDR3 DNA is retained, 33 bases long and in frame from the first base. V sheds 4 bases and J sheds 7 bases, leaving 5 bases between their ends.

Points on this clone: The antigen it recognizes is unknown. It has no much larger one-base neighbor in the sample; base qualities were not kept.

Sequenced: PBMCs or T cells enriched from blood (not recorded which). The rearrangement combines TRBV20-1 with TRBJ1-6; a confident D gene designation cannot be given. The sequence was obtained from a woman aged 18-30 years who had recovered from COVID-19. The sequenced DNA is TGCAGTGCTATCGGGAATTCACCCCTCCACTTT. Its protein is CSAIGNSPLHF.